The present entry profiles one TCR beta chain with its context. The sample belongs to a study of blood T cell repertoires in COVID-19. Sequencing was performed with immunoSEQ multiplex PCR; in TCRdb, only in-frame clones are kept and a portion is missing. The profile shows about 200,000 clones, 82% of them singletons. This study enrolled people aged 18 to 89 from 24 US geographic areas. Cohort allocation depended upon clinical history that participants reported. Losses at the gene ends were 5 bases for V and 4 bases for J; bases not matched to a gene: 9. This CDR3 contains 16 residues. Germline CDR1 and CDR2: SGHTA and FQGTGA.

The sequence was obtained from a man aged 35-49 years who had recovered from COVID-19. The chain is built from TRBV7-3 and TRBJ2-1; TRBD2 matches at 9 bases. Material for sequencing was PBMCs or T cells enriched from blood (not recorded which). CDR3 loop: CASSLVPSGKYNEQFF. CDR3 bases: TGTGCCAGCAGCCTTGTCCCTAGCGGGAAATACAATGAGCAGTTCTTC.